Sequencing of this TCR beta chain was carried out in a study of OX40 agonist ivuxolimab in advanced cancers. Notes on the study in general: Relative to CD4+, CD8+ T cells held more expanded clones on average. There was clonal expansion of CD4+ and CD8+ blood T cells by week 6 at 0.1 to 3.0 mg/kg.

Germline CDR1 reads SEHNR; CDR2 reads FQNEAQ (reference sequence). This CDR3 has 16 residues. Trimming cost V 5 bases and J 0 bases; bases outside gene matches: 6. Points on this clone: Its antigen is still unknown.

The table came from immunoSEQ multiplex PCR; TCRdb's copy has only in-frame clones and leaves some out. This sample has about 81,000 clones, with about 93% found just once. This clonotype was sampled from an adult with an advanced solid tumor such as melanoma, head and neck, liver or kidney cancer. V gene TRBV7-9 combines with J gene TRBJ2-1; TRBD1 matches 8 bases. Here the sequenced sample was CD4+ or CD8+ T cells sorted from blood, taken in a trial of the OX40 agonist ivuxolimab. CDR3 region: CASSPGTGRSYNEQFF. The CDR3 DNA reads TGTGCCAGCAGCCCCGGGACAGGTCGCTCCTACAATGAGCAGTTCTTC.